Listed here is a single T cell receptor (beta chain). The data are from a study of blood T cell repertoires in COVID-19. There are 14 residues in the CDR3. CDR1 is SEHNR, CDR2 FQNEAQ, per germline (reference sequence). Deletions cut 4 bases from V and 10 bases from J, with 20 bases between. Clones were read by immunoSEQ multiplex PCR, and TCRdb kept only the in-frame ones, dropping some. The data contain around 330,000 clones, roughly 88% of them seen just once; the ten biggest clones take up about 3.9%. The source is a woman aged 45-59 years with active or convalescent COVID-19. The specimen sequenced was peripheral blood. This chain connects TRBV7-9 to TRBJ2-7; D is ambiguous. The CDR3 here is CASSYMSSHSQQYF. For the CDR3, the DNA is TGTGCCAGCAGCTATATGAGCAGTCACAGCCAACAGTACTTC.